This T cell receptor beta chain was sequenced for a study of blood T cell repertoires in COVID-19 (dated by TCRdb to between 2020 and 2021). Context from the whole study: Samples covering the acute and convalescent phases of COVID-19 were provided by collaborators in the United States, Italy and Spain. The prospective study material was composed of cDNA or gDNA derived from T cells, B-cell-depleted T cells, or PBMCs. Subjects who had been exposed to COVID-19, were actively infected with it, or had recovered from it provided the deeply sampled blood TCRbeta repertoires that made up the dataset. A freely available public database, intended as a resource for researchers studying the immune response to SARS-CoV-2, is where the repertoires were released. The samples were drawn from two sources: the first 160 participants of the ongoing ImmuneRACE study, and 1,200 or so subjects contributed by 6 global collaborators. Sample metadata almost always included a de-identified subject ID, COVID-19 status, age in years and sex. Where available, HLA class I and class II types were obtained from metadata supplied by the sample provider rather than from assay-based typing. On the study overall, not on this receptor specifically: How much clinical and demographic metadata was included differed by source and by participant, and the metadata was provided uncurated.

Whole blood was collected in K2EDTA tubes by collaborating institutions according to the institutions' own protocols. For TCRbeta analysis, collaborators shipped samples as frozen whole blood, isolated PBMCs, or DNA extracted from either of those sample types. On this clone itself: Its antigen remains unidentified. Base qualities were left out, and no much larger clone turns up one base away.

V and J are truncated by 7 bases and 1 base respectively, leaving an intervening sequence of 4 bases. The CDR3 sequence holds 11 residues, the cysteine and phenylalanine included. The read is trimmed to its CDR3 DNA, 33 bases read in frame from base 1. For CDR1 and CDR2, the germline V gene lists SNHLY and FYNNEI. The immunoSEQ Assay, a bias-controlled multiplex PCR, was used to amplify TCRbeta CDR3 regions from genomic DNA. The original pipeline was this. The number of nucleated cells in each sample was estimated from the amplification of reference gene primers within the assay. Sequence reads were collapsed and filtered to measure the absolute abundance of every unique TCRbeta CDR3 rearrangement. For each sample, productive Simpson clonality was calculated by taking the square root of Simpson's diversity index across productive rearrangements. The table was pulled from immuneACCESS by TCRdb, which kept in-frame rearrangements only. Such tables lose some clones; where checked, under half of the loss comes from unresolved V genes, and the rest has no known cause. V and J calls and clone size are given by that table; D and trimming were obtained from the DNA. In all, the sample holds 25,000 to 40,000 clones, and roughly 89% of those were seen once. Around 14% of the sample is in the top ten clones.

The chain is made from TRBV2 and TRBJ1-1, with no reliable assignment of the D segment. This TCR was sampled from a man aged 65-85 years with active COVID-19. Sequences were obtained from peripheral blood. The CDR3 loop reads CASTGNTEAFF. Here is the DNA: TGTGCCAGCACAGGGAACACTGAAGCTTTCTTT. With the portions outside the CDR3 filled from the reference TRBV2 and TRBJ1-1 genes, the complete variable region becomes EPEVTQTPSHQVTQMGQEVILRCVPISNHLYFYWYRQILGQKVEFLVSFYNNEISEKSEIFDDQFSVERPDGSNFTLKIRSTKLEDSAMYFCASTGNTEAFFGQGTRLTVV.